Each of the 15 T cell receptor beta chains below was sequenced from the same sample in a study of blood T cell repertoires in COVID-19. Sequenced by immunoSEQ multiplex PCR; TCRdb stores in-frame clones only, minus some. The sample carries hundreds of thousands of clones, around 88% recorded once. Sequencing was carried out using peripheral blood. The receptors stem from a woman in her thirties who had recovered from COVID-19.

This clone was observed a handful of times. V and J are TRBV6-2 or TRBV6-3 and TRBJ2-7; TRBD2 matches 7 bases. Germline loops: CDR1 MNHEY, CDR2 SVGEGT. V was clipped by 3 bases and J by 3 bases; unmatched bases: 11. The CDR3 extends over 16 amino acids. CDR3 DNA: TGTGCCAGCAGTTATAACGCGCGGGAGTTACTCTACGAGCAGTACTTC. Translation: CASSYNARELLYEQYF.

This sequence joins TRBV7-2 and TRBJ1-2; D unresolved. V gave up 4 bases and J gave up 7 bases, with 7 bases separating them. CDR3 length: 11 amino acids. From germline, CDR1 is SGHTA and CDR2 FQGNSA. This chain's CDR3 is CASSSLLGYTF. The CDR3 DNA reads as TGTGCCAGCAGCTCCCTCCTTGGCTACACCTTC.

CDR3 DNA: TGTGCCAGCAGTTTTTCTAGCGGGAGCCTCAATGAGCAGTTCTTC. It is translated as CASSFSSGSLNEQFF. This sequence joins TRBV27 and TRBJ2-1, with TRBD2 matching 10 bases. In germline, CDR1 is MNHEY, CDR2 SMNVEV (reference sequence). The CDR3 is made up of 15 amino acids. V gave up 3 bases and J gave up 6 bases; unmatched junction bases: 5.

V usage is TRBV4-1 and J usage is TRBJ1-5; D remains unclear. This CDR3 has 16 amino acids. Looked up from germline, CDR1 is MGHRA and CDR2 is YSYEKL. The V end lost 0 bases, the J end lost 2 bases, and 11 bases lay between the germline ends. The CDR3 here is CASSQEDFPGNQPQHF. The CDR3 DNA sequence: TGCGCCAGCAGCCAAGAGGACTTCCCGGGCAATCAGCCCCAGCATTTT.

V gene TRBV30 combines with J gene TRBJ1-2; D remains unclear. This CDR3 is 12 amino acids long. The germline V gene has CDR1 GTSNPN and CDR2 SVGIG (reference sequence). Trimming shortened V by 2 bases and J by 9 bases, and 13 bases separated the two germline ends. The CDR3 nucleotides are TGTGCCTGGAGTCGGGAAGTCACCCGCTACACCTTC. This gives the protein CAWSREVTRYTF.

The chain links TRBV14 to TRBJ2-2, with 8 bases identical to TRBD2. The CDR3 has 15 amino acids. Germline CDR1 reads SGHDN; CDR2 reads FVKESK. J was trimmed by 2 bases and V by 6 bases; bases with no gene match: 5. The CDR3 coding sequence is TGTGCCAGCAGGCGAGCGGGAGTTAACACCGGGGAGCTGTTTTTT. Protein product: CASRRAGVNTGELFF.

The table lists this clone with a few counts. The chain combines TRBV12-5 with TRBJ2-5; D is possibly TRBD1 (5 bases). Germline V lookup: CDR1 LGHNT, CDR2 FRNRAP. The CDR3 has 13 residues. Trimming took off 4 bases at V and 2 bases at J, with 8 bases between the two ends. CDR3 in amino acids: CASGSTDQETQYF. The CDR3 nucleotides read TGTGCTAGTGGTTCGACAGATCAAGAGACCCAGTACTTC.

J is TRBJ2-1 and V is TRBV4-1; D remains unclear. This CDR3 comprises 13 residues. CDR1 MGHRA and CDR2 YSYEKL come from the germline V gene. V lost 1 base to trimming and J lost 4 bases, with 5 bases between them. Here the CDR3 DNA reads TGCGCCAGCAGCCAAGCCCAGTACAATGAGCAGTTCTTC. Its protein is CASSQAQYNEQFF.

V is TRBV14 and J is TRBJ1-5; D is ambiguous. CDR1 SGHDN and CDR2 FVKESK come from the germline V gene. There are 11 residues in the CDR3. Trimming took 9 bases from V and 4 from J, leaving 7 bases between them. CDR3 DNA: TGTGCCAGGAGGAAAAATCAGCCCCAGCATTTT. The encoded protein is CARRKNQPQHF.

This chain connects TRBV4-1 to TRBJ2-1; 9 nucleotides line up with TRBD2. The CDR3 covers 16 residues. The V segment lost 5 bases and the J segment 2 bases; nucleotides outside the gene matches: 7. Germline V CDR1 and CDR2: MGHRA, YSYEKL. CDR3 DNA sequence: TGCGCCAGCAGCTCATTAGCGGGGGTAGCCTACAATGAGCAGTTCTTC. The encoded protein is CASSSLAGVAYNEQFF.

The rearrangement joins TRBV10-3 to TRBJ2-7; D is unresolved. Germline V gene sequence: CDR1 ENHRY, CDR2 SYGVKD. Trimming stripped 3 bases from V and 0 bases from J, with 12 bases between. The CDR3 covers 15 residues. This CDR3 is CAISERRSSSYEQYF. Here the CDR3 DNA reads TGTGCCATCAGTGAACGACGGAGCAGCTCCTACGAGCAGTACTTC.

Remarks on this clone: Other nucleotide sequences in the sample specify the same CDR3. The V and J genes are TRBV27 and TRBJ1-5; tentative D call: TRBD1 (6 bases). Germline CDR1 reads MNHEY; CDR2 reads SMNVEV (reference sequence). CDR3 size: 15 residues. V was cut by 1 base and J by 2 bases, with 9 bases left in between. In DNA form, the CDR3 reads TGTGCCAGCAGTTTATATGAGGGGGGCAATCAGCCCCAGCATTTT. Translated, it gives CASSLYEGGNQPQHF.

The chain is built from TRBV28 and TRBJ2-6, with 10 bases that match TRBD1. Per the germline V gene, CDR1 is MDHEN and CDR2 is SYDVKM. The CDR3 consists of 17 residues. V lost 7 bases to trimming and J lost 3 bases; unmatched junction nucleotides: 9. As DNA, the CDR3 is TGTGCCAGCATCGGCCGGGACAGGGGAATTGGGGCCAACGTCCTGACTTTC. It yields the protein CASIGRDRGIGANVLTF.

This rearrangement joins TRBV4-1 to TRBJ1-1; 7 bases are a match to TRBD1. This CDR3 has 14 amino acids. Germline trimming cut 5 bases from V and 1 base from J; bases unmatched to any gene: 4. Germline-derived CDR1 and CDR2 are MGHRA and YSYEKL. The CDR3 sequence: CASSTHRGNTEAFF. In DNA form, the CDR3 reads TGCGCCAGCAGCACCCACAGGGGGAACACTGAAGCTTTCTTT.

To note about this clone: The same CDR3 is also encoded by other DNA sequences in this sample. The chain combines TRBV6-1 with TRBJ2-2; weak D call: TRBD1 (5 bases). The CDR3 is 14 residues long. The V end lost 2 bases, the J end lost 5 bases, and 9 bases lay between the germline ends. Germline V gene sequence: CDR1 MNHNS, CDR2 SASEGT. The CDR3 DNA sequence: TGTGCCAGCAGTGAACGGCAGGGTACCGGGGAGCTGTTTTTT. It codes for CASSERQGTGELFF.